The rows below give T cell receptor beta chains drawn from one sample of a study of OX40 agonist ivuxolimab in advanced cancers. TCRdb's copy holds only in-frame clones and misses some; the assay was immunoSEQ multiplex PCR. There are about 49,000 clones in the sample; 85% occur only once, and just over 20% lies in the top ten. The sequenced sample was CD4+ or CD8+ T cells sorted from blood, obtained in a trial of the OX40 agonist ivuxolimab. The receptor set was obtained from an adult with an advanced solid tumor such as melanoma, head and neck, liver or kidney cancer. Both conserved end residues are part of each CDR3. Fields, in order: V gene, J gene, D gene, clone size, CDR3 protein, CDR3 DNA. A D gene is named only where the DNA matches it firmly. Part of the rows lack a size; the others show once, few, many or a class for expanded clones.

TRBV18	TRBJ2-1	TRBD2	.	CASSLPGLADHNEQFF	TGTGCCAGCTCTCTTCCGGGACTAGCGGATCACAATGAGCAGTTCTTC
TRBV7-6	TRBJ1-1	.	.	CASSLALNTEAFF	TGTGCCAGCAGCTTAGCTCTTAACACTGAAGCTTTCTTT
TRBV7-2	TRBJ1-2	TRBD1	.	CASSWPGQAYGYTF	TGTGCCAGCAGCTGGCCGGGACAGGCATATGGCTACACCTTC
TRBV4-1	TRBJ2-2	TRBD2	.	CASSPWVAGGYSTGELFF	TGCGCCAGCAGCCCCTGGGTAGCGGGGGGGTATAGCACCGGGGAGCTGTTTTTT
TRBV28	TRBJ1-5	.	.	CATLARPMSNQPQHF	TGTGCCACCCTGGCTCGTCCGATGAGCAATCAGCCCCAGCATTTT
TRBV4-3	TRBJ2-7	.	once	CASSQDHSPPYEQYF	TGCGCCAGCAGCCAAGATCACAGCCCACCCTACGAGCAGTACTTC
TRBV9	TRBJ2-7	TRBD1	few	CASSRTGGFYEQYF	TGTGCCAGCAGTCGGACAGGGGGCTTCTACGAGCAGTACTTC
TRBV7-9	TRBJ1-3	.	.	CASSLVKGEAGNTIYF	TGTGCCAGCAGCTTAGTTAAGGGAGAGGCTGGAAACACCATATATTTT
TRBV19	TRBJ2-1	.	.	CASSIKGEQFF	TGTGCCAGTAGTATTAAGGGCGAGCAGTTCTTC
TRBV19	TRBJ1-5	.	few	CASSIWAGDQPQHF	TGTGCCAGTAGTATATGGGCAGGGGATCAGCCCCAGCATTTT
TRBV5-4	TRBJ1-1	.	.	CASISRGSGEAFF	TGTGCCAGCATCTCGCGGGGGTCGGGTGAAGCTTTCTTT
TRBV11-2	TRBJ2-7	.	.	CASSLGSHEQYF	TGTGCCAGCAGCTTAGGCTCCCACGAGCAGTACTTC
TRBV6-1	TRBJ2-7	.	.	CASSEFRGPYEQYF	TGTGCCAGCAGTGAGTTCCGGGGTCCCTACGAGCAGTACTTC